This entry lists 23 T cell receptor beta chains sequenced from one sample in a study of CD8 T cells in ankylosing spondylitis (dated by TCRdb to 2016 to 2017). Receptor amplification or capture employed 5' RACE. For sequencing, an Illumina HiSeq 2500 was employed. TCRdb ran its own pipeline on the public reads, namely fastp trimming at Q25 and MiXCR clone calling, and kept in-frame beta chains. Every CDR3 protein is listed once, alongside the most common genes and DNA of its rows. The sample table holds around 130,000 distinct CDR3 sequences, of which roughly 18% were seen once. The ten largest clonotypes hold roughly 30% of the sample. Their specific antigens are unknown. The full study reports these points: Blood from ankylosing spondylitis patients appeared to be characterized by a TCR beta motif composed of about eight highly homologous amino acid variants.

Sequencing input: blood, either unsorted or a sorted T cell fraction (not recorded which). These receptors all stem from a male donor with ankylosing spondylitis.

The genes are TRBV20-1 and TRBJ2-3; D unclear. The CDR3 contains 11 residues. Trimming stripped 7 bases from V and 2 bases from J, with 7 bases between. Germline lookup yields CDR1 DFQATT and CDR2 SNEGSKA (reference sequence). The CDR3 DNA is TGCAGTGAGGGCCCCACAGATACGCAGTATTTT. Amino acid sequence: CSEGPTDTQYF.

The rearrangement uses TRBV20-1 and TRBJ2-3; D ambiguous. Per the germline V gene, CDR1 is DFQATT and CDR2 is SNEGSKA (reference sequence). The CDR3 spans 16 residues. V lost 3 bases and J 0 bases, leaving 16 bases between the germline ends. The CDR3 reads CSARGITSDSTDTQYF. For the CDR3, the DNA is TGCAGTGCTAGGGGGATAACGTCTGATAGCACAGATACGCAGTATTTT.

This clonotype was seen more than once but under ten times. The chain couples TRBV5-6 to TRBJ2-1; no clear D gene. V was trimmed by 4 bases and J by 0 bases, leaving 11 bases between them. The CDR3 is 15 amino acids. Per germline, CDR1 SGHDT and CDR2 YYEEEE. The CDR3 coding sequence is TGTGCCAGCAGCGTCGACACGAGCTCCTACAATGAGCAGTTCTTC. Its translation: CASSVDTSSYNEQFF.

The V gene is TRBV2, the J gene TRBJ2-1; D remains unclear. CDR3 length: 15 amino acids. The germline V gene has CDR1 SNHLY and CDR2 FYNNEI. Trimming pared 7 bases from V and 5 bases from J, leaving 18 bases between. The CDR3 sequence: CASTPEPMRHNEQFF. CDR3 sequence (DNA): TGTGCCAGCACTCCAGAACCGATGCGCCACAATGAGCAGTTCTTC.

This clonotype was detected only once. The chain combines TRBV7-9 with TRBJ2-6; D gene ambiguous. V shed 1 base and J shed 0 bases, with 10 bases lying between them. This CDR3 contains 17 residues. CDR1 is SEHNR, CDR2 FQNEAQ, per germline (reference sequence). The CDR3 bases are TGTGCCAGCAGCTTAGTCCCGGCCAGCTCTGGGGCCAACGTCCTGACTTTC. Amino acid sequence: CASSLVPASSGANVLTF.

The rearrangement links TRBV25-1 to TRBJ2-1, with 12 positions matching TRBD2. Losses at the gene ends were 10 bases for V and 4 bases for J; bases not matched to a gene: 2. The CDR3 is made up of 13 amino acids. Germline-derived CDR1 and CDR2 are MGHDK and SYGVNS. As DNA, the CDR3 is TGTGCCACCGGACTAGCGGGGTACAATGAGCAGTTCTTC. Protein: CATGLAGYNEQFF.

This clonotype has a count of ten or more. This rearrangement joins TRBV5-1 to TRBJ2-7; D remains unclear. The CDR3 runs 15 residues. Trimming removed 1 base at V and 2 bases at J, with 13 bases between. Germline V gene sequence: CDR1 SGHRS, CDR2 YFSETQ. The CDR3 loop reads CASSLYGGSTYEQYF. The DNA of the CDR3 is TGCGCCAGCAGCTTGTATGGCGGCTCTACCTACGAGCAGTACTTC. The entire variable domain, with the rest obtained from reference TRBV5-1 and TRBJ2-7, is as follows: KAGVTQTPRYLIKTRGQQVTLSCSPISGHRSVSWYQQTPGQGLQFLFEYFSETQRNKGNFPGRFSGRQFSNSRSEMNVSTLELGDSALYLCASSLYGGSTYEQYFGPGTRLTVT.

This rearrangement joins TRBV7-9 to TRBJ2-2; D remains unclear. In germline, CDR1 is SEHNR, CDR2 FQNEAQ (reference sequence). The CDR3 has 16 amino acids. Trimming pared 5 bases from V and 0 bases from J, leaving 13 bases between. The CDR3 sequence: CASSPWFGSNTGELFF. In DNA, the CDR3 is TGTGCCAGCAGCCCCTGGTTTGGATCGAACACCGGGGAGCTGTTTTTT.

The chain uses TRBV4-3 and TRBJ2-7; D could derive from TRBD1 or TRBD2 (6 bases each). The CDR3 covers 14 residues. Trimming removed 4 bases at V and 6 bases at J, with 16 bases between. Looked up from germline, CDR1 is LGHNA and CDR2 is YSLEER. In nucleotides, the CDR3 is TGCGCCAGCAGCCTCCAATTAGGGGGGCCCGAGCAGTACTTC. Translation: CASSLQLGGPEQYF.

This chain connects TRBV4-1 to TRBJ1-5, with a possible D match to TRBD1 (5 bases). This CDR3 contains 15 residues. V dropped 1 base and J dropped 7 bases, with 14 bases sitting between them. CDR1 MGHRA and CDR2 YSYEKL come from the germline V gene. CDR3 amino acids: CASSQGGTGGQPQHF. The CDR3 DNA follows: TGCGCCAGCAGCCAAGGAGGGACGGGCGGACAGCCCCAGCATTTT.

The chain carries TRBV5-6 and TRBJ2-1; D is ambiguous. Germline V gives CDR1 SGHDT, CDR2 YYEEEE. V lost 4 bases to trimming and J lost 8 bases, with 13 bases between them. This CDR3 spans 13 amino acids. CDR3 in amino acids: CASSADWVDEQFF. DNA for the CDR3: TGTGCCAGCAGCGCCGACTGGGTGGATGAGCAGTTCTTC. Drawing the rest from reference TRBV5-6 and TRBJ2-1, the complete variable domain is DAGVTQSPTHLIKTRGQQVTLRCSPKSGHDTVSWYQQALGQGPQFIFQYYEEEERQRGNFPDRFSGHQFPNYSSELNVNALLLGDSALYLCASSADWVDEQFFGPGTRLTVL.

V usage is TRBV4-1 and J usage is TRBJ1-6; possibly TRBD1 for D (5 bases). Germline CDR1 is MGHRA and CDR2 is YSYEKL. The CDR3 is 15 residues long. V was pared by 3 bases and J by 2 bases, with 8 bases between. The CDR3 sequence is CASSQGTTYNSPLHF. CDR3 bases: TGCGCCAGCAGCCAGGGGACCACCTATAATTCACCCCTCCACTTT.

This clonotype was counted between two and nine times. J is TRBJ2-5 and V is TRBV24-1, with 9 nucleotides matching TRBD2. The trim removed 1 base at V and 4 bases at J, leaving 15 bases unmatched. This CDR3 spans 19 amino acids. Germline CDR1 KGHDR, CDR2 SFDVKD. DNA of the CDR3: TGTGCCACCAGTGATTTTGGAAGCGGGAGGTGGGATAGGAGAGAGACCCAGTACTTC. Its translation: CATSDFGSGRWDRRETQYF.

This chain joins TRBV7-8 and TRBJ2-1; TRBD1 matches at 11 bases. CDR3 length equals 20 residues. Germline CDR1 is SGHVS and CDR2 is FQNEAQ. V was clipped by 5 bases and J by 0 bases; unmatched bases: 15. CDR3 sequence: CASSIQGSGTGGSSYNEQFF. CDR3 nucleotides: TGTGCCAGCAGCATCCAAGGTTCCGGGACAGGGGGAAGCTCCTACAATGAGCAGTTCTTC.

In this sample, this clonotype turned up a few times. The V gene is TRBV7-3, the J gene TRBJ2-3; D gene ambiguous. V lost 1 base and J 2 bases, leaving 4 bases between the germline ends. The CDR3 length is 13 residues. Germline loops: CDR1 SGHTA, CDR2 FQGTGA. For the CDR3, the DNA is TGTGCCAGCAGCTTAAGCTTCACAGATACGCAGTATTTT. Translated, it gives CASSLSFTDTQYF.

In its sample, this clonotype was seen many times. V and J are TRBV28 and TRBJ2-1; 9 bases agree with TRBD2. With 0 bases clipped from V and 6 bases from J, the junction kept 9 bases outside the gene matches. Germline lookup yields CDR1 MDHEN and CDR2 SYDVKM. The CDR3 spans 17 residues. The CDR3 DNA is TGTGCCAGCAGTTTATGGGTGGGTAGCGGGAGCCTCAATGAGCAGTTCTTC. This sequence encodes CASSLWVGSGSLNEQFF. Drawing the rest from reference TRBV28 and TRBJ2-1, the complete variable domain is DVKVTQSSRYLVKRTGEKVFLECVQDMDHENMFWYRQDPGLGLRLIYFSYDVKMKEKGDIPEGYSVSREKKERFSLILESASTNQTSMYLCASSLWVGSGSLNEQFFGPGTRLTVL.

This chain links TRBV24-1 with TRBJ1-6; TRBD1 aligns across 8 bases. CDR1 is KGHDR, CDR2 SFDVKD, per germline. V lost 3 bases to trimming and J lost 7 bases; unmatched junction nucleotides: 4. CDR3 length: 15 residues. The CDR3 sequence is CATSDRTGNNSPLHF. CDR3 in DNA: TGTGCCACCAGTGATCGGACAGGGAACAATTCACCCCTCCACTTT.

This clonotype was seen only a few times. The chain uses TRBV5-6 and TRBJ2-5; the D gene is possibly TRBD2 (6 bases). Germline assignment: CDR1 SGHDT and CDR2 YYEEEE. The CDR3 is made up of 15 amino acids. The germline V and J ends were trimmed by 2 bases and 4 bases, with 15 bases remaining between them. Written as DNA, the CDR3 is TGTGCCAGCAGCTTAAGGGACTCCCAGCGAGAGACCCAGTACTTC. It encodes CASSLRDSQRETQYF.

The V and J genes are TRBV20-1 and TRBJ2-3; no clear D gene. The length of the CDR3 is 15 residues. Germline CDR1 is DFQATT and CDR2 is SNEGSKA (reference sequence). Trimming took 0 bases from V and 5 from J, leaving 15 bases between them. The CDR3 loop is CSARDLGPLGDTQYF. The CDR3 coding sequence is TGCAGTGCTAGAGATCTGGGCCCCCTGGGAGATACGCAGTATTTT.

The V and J genes are TRBV4-2 and TRBJ1-2; 7 bases are a match to TRBD1. The germline gives CDR1 LGHNA, CDR2 YNFKEQ. V shed 5 bases and J 4 bases; nucleotides not matched to a gene: 7. This CDR3 comprises 14 residues. In DNA form, the CDR3 reads TGTGCCAGCAGCACCGGGACAGCTTCCTATGGCTACACCTTC. It encodes CASSTGTASYGYTF.

CDR3 bases: TGTGCCAGCAGCTTAGCGCTAGGGGTCGGGGCCAACGTCCTGACTTTC. This sequence encodes CASSLALGVGANVLTF. The chain has TRBV7-9 and TRBJ2-6, with D tentatively TRBD1 (5 bases). The CDR3 consists of 16 residues. The ends were cut back, 0 bases at V and 4 bases at J, with 10 bases in the middle. Germline-derived CDR1 and CDR2 are SEHNR and FQNEAQ (reference sequence).

The CDR3 sequence: CASSPADAKEQFF. The CDR3 DNA is TGTGCCAGCAGTCCGGCGGATGCAAAAGAGCAGTTCTTC. V usage is TRBV12-3 or TRBV12-4 and J usage is TRBJ2-1; D is undetermined. The germline V and J ends were trimmed by 5 bases and 10 bases, with 15 bases remaining between them. The CDR3 loop spans 13 amino acids.

The chain couples TRBV10-2 to TRBJ2-3; 8 bases fit TRBD2. This CDR3 region has 17 residues. Trimming took 8 bases from V and 3 from J; bases not matched to a gene: 16. Germline CDR1 and CDR2: WSHSY and SAAADI. The CDR3 bases are TGCGCCAGCCTCCCCCGAGTAGGAGCGGGAGAAACAGATACGCAGTATTTT. It codes for CASLPRVGAGETDTQYF.